The clone carrying this TCR beta chain was seen only a few times. The data belong to a study of blood T cell repertoires in COVID-19. The repertoire was sequenced with immunoSEQ multiplex PCR; TCRdb's copy has only in-frame clones and lacks some. Seen here are approximately 320,000 clones, approximately 90% observed once, and the top ten hold around 9%. Trimming took off 1 base at V and 5 bases at J, with 8 bases between the two ends. Germline V CDR1 and CDR2: GTSNPN, SVGIG (reference sequence). This CDR3 contains 12 residues. Donors were grouped by their self-reported clinical history. Cohort 3 recovery required two negative PCRs, clearance, or symptom resolution.

Source material: PBMCs or T cells enriched from blood (not recorded which). This TCR derives from a woman aged 18-30 years who had recovered from COVID-19. The chain recombines TRBV30 with TRBJ1-1; D might be TRBD1 (6 bases). This chain's CDR3 is CAWSAGVTEAFF. CDR3 bases: TGTGCCTGGAGTGCAGGGGTGACTGAAGCTTTCTTT. Full variable domain (outside the CDR3, taken from reference TRBV30 and TRBJ1-1): SQTIHQWPATLVQPVGSPLSLECTVEGTSNPNLYWYRQAAGRGLQLLFYSVGIGQISSEVPQNLSASRPQDRQFILSSKKLLLSDSGFYLCAWSAGVTEAFFGQGTRLTVV.